The present T cell receptor beta chain was sequenced within a study of T cells in Graves' hyperthyroidism and ophthalmopathy. As for the study in general: At the time of initial diagnosis and before any treatment, peripheral blood was collected. Regarding the study as a whole: Peripheral blood also featured most of the thyroid clonotypes expanded above 0.001.

This CDR3 region has 16 residues. Germline V gene data show CDR1 as SEHNR and CDR2 as FQNEAQ (reference sequence). Trimming cost V 5 bases and J 4 bases, with 18 bases left between them. This clonotype showed up many times. The antigen remains undetermined. The investigators amplified TCR beta CDR3 regions from RNA transcripts. In the first-round RT-PCR of the TCR CDR3, the HTBI primer set was used. TCRdb used MiXCR to reprocess the multiplex PCR reads, holding one entry per CDR3 protein. This table has some 320,000 distinct CDR3 sequences, roughly 15% appearing once. Patients having uncontrolled infection, another autoimmune disease, pregnancy or lactation were not included. The PBMCs were taken from more than 8 ml of fresh peripheral blood.

This sequence joins TRBV7-9 and TRBJ2-1, with D perhaps TRBD2 (5 bases). The sample taken for sequencing was blood. The source is a woman aged 35 to 49 with Graves' ophthalmopathy. The CDR3 protein is CASSPSGLGMYNEQFF. The CDR3 nucleotides are TGTGCCAGCAGCCCCTCGGGATTAGGGATGTACAATGAGCAGTTCTTC.